This TCR beta chain appears in the sequencing data of a study of blood T cell repertoires in COVID-19. Original handling: Nucleated cell counts were estimated from reference gene primer amplification. This table comes from immunoSEQ multiplex PCR, and its TCRdb copy is limited to in-frame clones, with some not included. The V and J calls and clone size come from that table; D and trimming were worked out from the DNA. The sample consists of about 110,000 clones, around 80% of them appearing once. This clone was detected only once. V lost 0 bases to trimming and J lost 5 bases; unmatched junction nucleotides: 11. Germline V CDR1 and CDR2: MNHNS, SASEGT. This CDR3 contains 17 residues.

The chain is built from TRBV6-1 and TRBJ2-5; TRBD1 matches 8 bases. The clonotype comes from a woman at least 80 years old with active or convalescent COVID-19. Material: peripheral blood. CDR3 coding DNA: TGTGCCAGCAGTGAAGCGCTTCGGACAGGGTGGGCGGAGACCCAGTACTTC. Protein: CASSEALRTGWAETQYF.